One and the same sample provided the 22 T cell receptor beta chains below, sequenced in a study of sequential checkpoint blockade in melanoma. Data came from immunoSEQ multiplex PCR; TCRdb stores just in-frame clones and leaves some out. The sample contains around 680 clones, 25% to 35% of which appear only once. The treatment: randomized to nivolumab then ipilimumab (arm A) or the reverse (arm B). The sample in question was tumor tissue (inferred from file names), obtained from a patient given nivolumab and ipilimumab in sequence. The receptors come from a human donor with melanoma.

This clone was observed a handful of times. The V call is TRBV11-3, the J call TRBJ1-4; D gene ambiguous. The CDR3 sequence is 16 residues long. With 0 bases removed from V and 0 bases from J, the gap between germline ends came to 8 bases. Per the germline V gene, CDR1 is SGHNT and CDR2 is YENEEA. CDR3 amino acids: CASSLDLSPTNEKLFF. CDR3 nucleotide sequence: TGTGCCAGCAGCTTAGACCTCAGCCCAACTAATGAAAAACTGTTTTTT. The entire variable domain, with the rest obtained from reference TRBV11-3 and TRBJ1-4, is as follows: EAGVVQSPRYKIIEKKQPVAFWCNPISGHNTLYWYLQNLGQGPELLIRYENEEAVDDSQLPKDRFSAERLKGVDSTLKIQPAELGDSAVYLCASSLDLSPTNEKLFFGSGTQLSVL.

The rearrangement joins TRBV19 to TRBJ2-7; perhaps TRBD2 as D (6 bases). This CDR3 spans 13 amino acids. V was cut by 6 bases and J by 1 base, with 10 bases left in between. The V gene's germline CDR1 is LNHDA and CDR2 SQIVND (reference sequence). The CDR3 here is CASSLEGSYEQYF. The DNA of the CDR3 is TGTGCCAGTAGCCTGGAGGGTTCCTACGAGCAGTACTTC.

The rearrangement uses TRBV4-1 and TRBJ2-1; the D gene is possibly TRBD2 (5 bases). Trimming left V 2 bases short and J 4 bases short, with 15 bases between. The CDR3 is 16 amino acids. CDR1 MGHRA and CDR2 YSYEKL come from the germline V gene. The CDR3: CASSQPSLALYNEQFF. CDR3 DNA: TGCGCCAGCAGCCAACCAAGTCTAGCCCTTTACAATGAGCAGTTCTTC.

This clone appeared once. The CDR3 sequence is CASSSDPGTGSSEQYF. CDR3 coding DNA: TGCGCCAGCAGCTCGGATCCGGGGACAGGGAGTTCCGAGCAGTACTTC. This chain links TRBV5-1 with TRBJ2-7; 9 bases are a match to TRBD1. V shed 3 bases, J shed 6 bases, and the junction held 13 bases outside the gene matches. This CDR3 has 16 residues. CDR1 and CDR2 (germline): SGHRS, YFSETQ.

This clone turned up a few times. The CDR3 DNA reads as TGTGCCAGCAGTGAAGGGGGACCTCTCTACGAGCAGTACTTC. It translates to CASSEGGPLYEQYF. The rearrangement joins TRBV6-1 to TRBJ2-7; D is tentatively TRBD1 or TRBD2 (5 bases each). This CDR3 has 14 residues. The V and J ends lost 1 base and 3 bases respectively, with 10 bases between them. Germline CDR1 is MNHNS and CDR2 is SASEGT.

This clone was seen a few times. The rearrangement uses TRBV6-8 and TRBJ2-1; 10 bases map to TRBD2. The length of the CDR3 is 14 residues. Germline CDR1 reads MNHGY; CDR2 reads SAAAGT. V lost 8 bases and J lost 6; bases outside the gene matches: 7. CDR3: CASLGSGGSNEQFF. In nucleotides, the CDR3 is TGTGCCAGCCTGGGTAGCGGGGGGTCCAATGAGCAGTTCTTC.

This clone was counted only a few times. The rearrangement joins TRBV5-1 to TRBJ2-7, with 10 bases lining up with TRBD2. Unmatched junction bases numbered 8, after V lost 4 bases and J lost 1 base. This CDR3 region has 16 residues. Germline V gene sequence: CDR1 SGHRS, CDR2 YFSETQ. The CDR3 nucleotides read TGCGCCAGCAGCCCGGAAGCGGGGGGGCTTTCCTACGAGCAGTACTTC. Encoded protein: CASSPEAGGLSYEQYF.

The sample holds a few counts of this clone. CDR3 amino acids: CASSGLAGSDTQYF. CDR3 coding DNA: TGTGCCAGCAGTGGACTAGCGGGATCAGATACGCAGTATTTT. This rearrangement joins TRBV6-8 to TRBJ2-3, with 12 bases aligning to TRBD2. This CDR3 region has 14 residues. Germline V lookup: CDR1 MNHGY, CDR2 SAAAGT. The trim removed 5 bases at V and 4 bases at J, leaving 1 base unmatched.

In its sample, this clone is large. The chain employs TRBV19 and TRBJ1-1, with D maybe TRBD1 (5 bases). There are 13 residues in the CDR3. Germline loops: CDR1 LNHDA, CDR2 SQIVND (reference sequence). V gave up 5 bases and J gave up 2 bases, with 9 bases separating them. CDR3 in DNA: TGTGCCAGTAGTCGGGGGGATAACACTGAAGCTTTCTTT. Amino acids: CASSRGDNTEAFF.

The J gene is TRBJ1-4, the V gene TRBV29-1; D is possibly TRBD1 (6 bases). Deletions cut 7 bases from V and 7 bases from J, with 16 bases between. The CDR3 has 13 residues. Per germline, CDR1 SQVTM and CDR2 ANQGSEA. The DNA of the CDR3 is TGCAGCGCAGGACAGCTGGGGGGTGAAAAACTGTTTTTT. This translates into CSAGQLGGEKLFF.

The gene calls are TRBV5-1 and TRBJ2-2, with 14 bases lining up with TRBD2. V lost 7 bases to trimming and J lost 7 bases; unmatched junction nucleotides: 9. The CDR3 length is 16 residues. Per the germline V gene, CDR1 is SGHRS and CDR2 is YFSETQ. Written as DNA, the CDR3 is TGCGCCAGCTGGCCGGGACTAGCGGGAGAGGTCGGGGAGCTGTTTTTT. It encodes CASWPGLAGEVGELFF.

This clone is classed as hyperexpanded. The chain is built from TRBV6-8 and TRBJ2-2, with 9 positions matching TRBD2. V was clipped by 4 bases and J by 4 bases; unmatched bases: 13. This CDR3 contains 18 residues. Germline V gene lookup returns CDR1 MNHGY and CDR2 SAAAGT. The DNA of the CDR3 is TGTGCCAGCAGTTTTATAGCGGGGGCCGTGGTCGTCACCGGGGAGCTGTTTTTT. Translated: CASSFIAGAVVVTGELFF.

This CDR3 is CASSKQGVGTGELFF. For the CDR3, the DNA is TGTGCCAGCAGCAAACAGGGGGTCGGCACCGGGGAGCTGTTTTTT. The chain combines TRBV11-3 with TRBJ2-2, with 8 bases lining up with TRBD1. The CDR3 is 15 residues long. V was clipped by 5 bases and J by 4 bases; unmatched bases: 6. Germline loops: CDR1 SGHNT, CDR2 YENEEA. Variable domain in full (rest from reference TRBV11-3 and TRBJ2-2): EAGVVQSPRYKIIEKKQPVAFWCNPISGHNTLYWYLQNLGQGPELLIRYENEEAVDDSQLPKDRFSAERLKGVDSTLKIQPAELGDSAVYLCASSKQGVGTGELFFGEGSRLTVL.

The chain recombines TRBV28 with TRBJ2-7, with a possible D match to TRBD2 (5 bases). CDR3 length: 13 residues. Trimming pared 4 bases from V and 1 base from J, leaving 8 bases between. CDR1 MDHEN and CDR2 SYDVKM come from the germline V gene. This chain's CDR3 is CASSSGGSYEQYF. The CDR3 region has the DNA TGTGCCAGCAGTTCAGGCGGGTCCTACGAGCAGTACTTC.

In DNA, the CDR3 is TGTGCTAGTGGTTTTTATACCGGGACAGGGGGCACTCGGAGCAATCAGCCCCAGCATTTT. The encoded protein is CASGFYTGTGGTRSNQPQHF. The V gene is TRBV12-5, the J gene TRBJ1-5; 12 bases are shared with TRBD1. CDR1 LGHNT and CDR2 FRNRAP come from the germline V gene. Trimming at V came to 3 bases and at J to 1 base, leaving 13 bases not matched to a gene. CDR3 size: 20 residues.

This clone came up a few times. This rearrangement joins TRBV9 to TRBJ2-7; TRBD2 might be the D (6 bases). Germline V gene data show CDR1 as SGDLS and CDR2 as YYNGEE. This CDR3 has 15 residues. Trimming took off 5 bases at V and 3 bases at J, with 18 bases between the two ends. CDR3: CASRGEVRRGYEQYF. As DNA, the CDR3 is TGTGCCAGCAGGGGGGAGGTCAGGCGCGGCTACGAGCAGTACTTC. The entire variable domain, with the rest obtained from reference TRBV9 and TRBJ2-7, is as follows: DSGVTQTPKHLITATGQRVTLRCSPRSGDLSVYWYQQSLDQGLQFLIQYYNGEERAKGNILERFSAQQFPDLHSELNLSSLELGDSALYFCASRGEVRRGYEQYFGPGTRLTVT.

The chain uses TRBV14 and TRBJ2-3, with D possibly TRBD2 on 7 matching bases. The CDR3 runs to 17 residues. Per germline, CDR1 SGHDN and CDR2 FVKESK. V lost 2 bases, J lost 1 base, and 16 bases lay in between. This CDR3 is CASSQKRGGLRTDTQYF. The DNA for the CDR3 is TGTGCCAGCAGCCAAAAAAGGGGGGGGCTGCGCACAGATACGCAGTATTTT.

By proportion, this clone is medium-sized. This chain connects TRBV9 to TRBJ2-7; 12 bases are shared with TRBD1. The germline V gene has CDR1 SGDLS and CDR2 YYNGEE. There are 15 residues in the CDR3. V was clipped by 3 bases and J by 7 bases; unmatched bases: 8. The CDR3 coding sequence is TGTGCCAGCAGCGACTCCGGGACAGGGGGCTGGGAGCAGTACTTC. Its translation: CASSDSGTGGWEQYF. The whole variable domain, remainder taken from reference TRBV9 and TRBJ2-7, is DSGVTQTPKHLITATGQRVTLRCSPRSGDLSVYWYQQSLDQGLQFLIQYYNGEERAKGNILERFSAQQFPDLHSELNLSSLELGDSALYFCASSDSGTGGWEQYFGPGTRLTVT.

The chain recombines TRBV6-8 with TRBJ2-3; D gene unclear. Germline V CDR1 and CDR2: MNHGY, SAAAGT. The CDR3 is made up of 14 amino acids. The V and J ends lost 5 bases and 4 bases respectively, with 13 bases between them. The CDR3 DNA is TGTGCCAGCAGTGAGTCGCAGGCTGCAGATACGCAGTATTTT. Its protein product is CASSESQAADTQYF.

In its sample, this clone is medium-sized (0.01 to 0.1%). This chain's CDR3 is CASTQGLSAETQYF. The CDR3 nucleotides read TGTGCCAGCACCCAGGGACTGTCTGCAGAGACCCAGTACTTC. This chain uses TRBV2 with TRBJ2-5, with D possibly being TRBD2 (6 bases). V was clipped by 7 bases and J by 4 bases, with 16 bases between them. Germline V gives CDR1 SNHLY, CDR2 FYNNEI. The length of the CDR3 is 14 residues.

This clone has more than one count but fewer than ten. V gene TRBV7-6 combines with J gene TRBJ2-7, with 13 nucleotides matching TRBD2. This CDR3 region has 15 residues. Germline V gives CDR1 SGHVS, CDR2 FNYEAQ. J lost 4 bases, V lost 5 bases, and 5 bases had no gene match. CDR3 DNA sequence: TGTGCCAGCAGCCTTGGACTAGCGGGGGTTTACGAGCAGTACTTC. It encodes CASSLGLAGVYEQYF. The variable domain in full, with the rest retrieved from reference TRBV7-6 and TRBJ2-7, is GAGVSQSPRYKVTKRGQDVALRCDPISGHVSLYWYRQALGQGPEFLTYFNYEAQQDKSGLPNDRFSAERPEGSISTLTIQRTEQRDSAMYRCASSLGLAGVYEQYFGPGTRLTVT.

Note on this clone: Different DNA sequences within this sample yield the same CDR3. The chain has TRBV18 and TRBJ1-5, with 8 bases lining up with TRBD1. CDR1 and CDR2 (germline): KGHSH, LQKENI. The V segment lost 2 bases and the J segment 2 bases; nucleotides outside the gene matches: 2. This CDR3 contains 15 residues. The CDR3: CASSPDRGGNQPQHF. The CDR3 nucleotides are TGTGCCAGCTCACCAGACAGGGGAGGCAATCAGCCCCAGCATTTT.